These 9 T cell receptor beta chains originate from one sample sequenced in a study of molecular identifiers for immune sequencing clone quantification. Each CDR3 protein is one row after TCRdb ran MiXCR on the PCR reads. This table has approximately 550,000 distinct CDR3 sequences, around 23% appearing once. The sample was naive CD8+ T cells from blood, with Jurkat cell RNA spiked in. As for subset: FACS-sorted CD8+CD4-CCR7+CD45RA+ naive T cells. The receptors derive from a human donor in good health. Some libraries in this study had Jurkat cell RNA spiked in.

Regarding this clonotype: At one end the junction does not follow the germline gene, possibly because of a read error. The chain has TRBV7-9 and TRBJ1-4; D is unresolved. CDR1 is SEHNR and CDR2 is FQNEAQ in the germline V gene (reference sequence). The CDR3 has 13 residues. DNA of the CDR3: TGTGCCGGCAGCTTACCGGGTAATGAAAAACTGTTTTTT. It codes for CAGSLPGNEKLFF.

CDR3 nucleotides: TGCGCCAGCAGCCAAGGGACAGCCGCCCCCCAGCCCCAGCATTTT. Translation gives CASSQGTAAPQPQHF. The chain recombines TRBV4-3 with TRBJ1-5, with D maybe TRBD1 (6 bases). The V end lost 1 base, the J end lost 7 bases, and 14 bases lay between the germline ends. There are 15 residues in the CDR3. In germline, CDR1 is LGHNA, CDR2 YSLEER.

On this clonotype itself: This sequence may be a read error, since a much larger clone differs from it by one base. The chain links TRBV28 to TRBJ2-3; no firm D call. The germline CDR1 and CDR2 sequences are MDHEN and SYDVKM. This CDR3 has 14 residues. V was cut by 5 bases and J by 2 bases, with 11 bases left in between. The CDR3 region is CASSLSRNTDTQYF. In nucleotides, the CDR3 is TGTGCCAGCAGTCTTTCCAGGAACACAGATACGCAGTATTTT.

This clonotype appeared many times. For the CDR3, the DNA is TGTGCCAGCAGTGTACAGGGGTACACTGAAGCTTTCTTT. It codes for CASSVQGYTEAFF. The gene calls are TRBV6-6 and TRBJ1-1, with 7 bases identical to TRBD1. Germline CDR1 reads MNHNY; CDR2 reads SVGAGI (reference sequence). Trimming cost V 5 bases and J 3 bases; bases outside gene matches: 3. There are 13 residues in the CDR3.

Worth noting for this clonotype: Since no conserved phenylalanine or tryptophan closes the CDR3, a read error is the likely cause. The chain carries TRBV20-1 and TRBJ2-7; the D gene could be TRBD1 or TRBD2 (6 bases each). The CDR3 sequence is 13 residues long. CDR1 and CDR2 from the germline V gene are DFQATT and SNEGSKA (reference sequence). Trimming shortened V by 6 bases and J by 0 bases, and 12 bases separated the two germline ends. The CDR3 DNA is TGCAGTGCCGAAGGGGGGCACTCCTACGAGCAGTACCTC. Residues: CSAEGGHSYEQYL.

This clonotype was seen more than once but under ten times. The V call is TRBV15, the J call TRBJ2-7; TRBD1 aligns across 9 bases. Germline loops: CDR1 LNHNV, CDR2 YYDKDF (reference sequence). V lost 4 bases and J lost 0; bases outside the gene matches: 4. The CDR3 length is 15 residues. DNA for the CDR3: TGTGCCACCAGCACCACAGGGGGCGCCTCCTACGAGCAGTACTTC. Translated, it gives CATSTTGGASYEQYF.

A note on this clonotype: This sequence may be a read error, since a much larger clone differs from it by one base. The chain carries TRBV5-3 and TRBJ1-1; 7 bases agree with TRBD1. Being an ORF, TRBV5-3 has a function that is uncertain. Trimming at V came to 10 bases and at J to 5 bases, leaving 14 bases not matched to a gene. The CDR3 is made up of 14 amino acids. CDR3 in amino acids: CAGSFRGQGTEAFF. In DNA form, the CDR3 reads TGTGCCGGCAGCTTTAGGGGGCAGGGGACTGAAGCTTTCTTT.

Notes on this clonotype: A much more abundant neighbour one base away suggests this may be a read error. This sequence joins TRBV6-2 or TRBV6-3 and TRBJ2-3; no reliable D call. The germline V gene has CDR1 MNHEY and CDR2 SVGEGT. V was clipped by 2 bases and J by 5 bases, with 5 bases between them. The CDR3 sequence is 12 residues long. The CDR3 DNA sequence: TGTGCCAGCAGTTACCCCATAGATACGCAGTATTTT. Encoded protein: CASSYPIDTQYF.

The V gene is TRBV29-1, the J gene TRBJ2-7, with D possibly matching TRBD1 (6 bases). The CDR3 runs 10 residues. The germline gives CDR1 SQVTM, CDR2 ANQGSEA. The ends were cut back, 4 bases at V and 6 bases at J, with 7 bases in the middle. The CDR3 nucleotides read TGCAGCGTTGTAGGGGGCGAGCAGTACTTC. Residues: CSVVGGEQYF.